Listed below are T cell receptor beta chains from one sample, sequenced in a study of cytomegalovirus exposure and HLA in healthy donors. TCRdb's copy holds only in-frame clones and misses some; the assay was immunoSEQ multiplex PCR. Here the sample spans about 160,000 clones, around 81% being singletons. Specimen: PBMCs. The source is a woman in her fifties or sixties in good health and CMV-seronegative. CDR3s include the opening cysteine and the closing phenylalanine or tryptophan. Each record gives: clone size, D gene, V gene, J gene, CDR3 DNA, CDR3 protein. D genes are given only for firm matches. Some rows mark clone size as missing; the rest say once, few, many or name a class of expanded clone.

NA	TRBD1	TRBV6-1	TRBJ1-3	TGTGCCAGTGCCTGGGGACAGCAGGAAAACACCATATATTTT	CASAWGQQENTIYF
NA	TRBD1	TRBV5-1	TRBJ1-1	TGCGCCAGCAGCCTGACAGGGGGCGCAGTGAACACTGAAGCTTTCTTT	CASSLTGGAVNTEAFF
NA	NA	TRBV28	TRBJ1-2	TGTGCCAGCAGTTTATTCGGGTATGGCTACACCTTC	CASSLFGYGYTF
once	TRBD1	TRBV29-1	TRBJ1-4	TGCAGCGTTGCTTTGGGACAGATTAATGAAAAACTGTTTTTT	CSVALGQINEKLFF
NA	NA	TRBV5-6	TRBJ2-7	TGTGCCAGCAGCTTTGGCGGGAACTCCTACGAGCAGTACTTC	CASSFGGNSYEQYF
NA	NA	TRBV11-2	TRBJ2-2	TGTGCCAGCAGCTACCTGCGGAGTGGCACCGGGGAGCTGTTTTTT	CASSYLRSGTGELFF
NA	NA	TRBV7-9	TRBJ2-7	TGTTCCAGCTCCCGACAGGACTACGAGCAGTACTTC	CSSSRQDYEQYF
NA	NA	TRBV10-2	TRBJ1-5	TGCGCCAGCAGGAGTGGAGCCTATAGCAATCAGCCCCAGCATTTT	CASRSGAYSNQPQHF
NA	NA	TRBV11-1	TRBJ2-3	TGTGCCAGCAGGTTGGAGGGGTTTGATACGCAGTATTTT	CASRLEGFDTQYF
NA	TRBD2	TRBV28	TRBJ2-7	TGTGCCAGCAAGGGAGCGGGAGGTCCGGTCGAGCAGTACTTC	CASKGAGGPVEQYF
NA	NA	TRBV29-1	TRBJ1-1	TGCAGCGTTGAATTAGGGGCCTTCTCAGAAGCTTTCTTT	CSVELGAFSEAFF
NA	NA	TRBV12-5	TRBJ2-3	TGTGCTAGTGGTTTGGGGCCAGCGGGCTACACAGATACGCAGTATTTT	CASGLGPAGYTDTQYF
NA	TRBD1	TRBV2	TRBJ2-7	TGTGCCAGCAGTGTAGGCAGGGGGCCCTCCTACGAGCAGTACTTC	CASSVGRGPSYEQYF
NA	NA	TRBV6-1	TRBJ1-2	TGTGCCAGCAGTCCTGGGAGCAGTAACTATGGCTACACCTTC	CASSPGSSNYGYTF
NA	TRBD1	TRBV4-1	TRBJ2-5	TGCGCCAGCAGCCAAGTTTTCCTGGACAGGGACCAGACCCAGTACTTC	CASSQVFLDRDQTQYF
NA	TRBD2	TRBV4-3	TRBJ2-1	TGCGCCAGCAGCCCCGGACTAGCGGGAACTAGGGTCAATGAGCAGTTCTTC	CASSPGLAGTRVNEQFF
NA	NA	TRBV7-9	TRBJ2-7	TGTGCCAGCAGCTTAGGCGGGAACTACGAGCAGTACTTC	CASSLGGNYEQYF
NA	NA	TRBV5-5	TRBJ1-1	TGTGCCAGCAGCTTGGCCATGGCAGACACTGAAGCTTTCTTT	CASSLAMADTEAFF
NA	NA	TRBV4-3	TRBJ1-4	TGCGCCAGCAGCAAGTCGGGAGCATCTATAGTAAAACTGTTTTTT	CASSKSGASIVKLFF
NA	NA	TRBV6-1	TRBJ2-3	TGTGCCAGCAGCTACCAGGGTGGTAGAACAGATACGCAGTATTTT	CASSYQGGRTDTQYF
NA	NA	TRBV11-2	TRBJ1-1	TGTGCCAGCAGCTTCAGGGAACCTGAAGCTTTCTTT	CASSFREPEAFF
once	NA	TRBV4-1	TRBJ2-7	TGCGCCAGCAGCCAAGGTTGGACAACTCGCTACGAGCAGCACTTC	CASSQGWTTRYEQHF
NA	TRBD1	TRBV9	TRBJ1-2	TGTGCCAGCAGCCCACGTAGTCGCCCCGGGACAGCTGACTATGGCTACACCTTC	CASSPRSRPGTADYGYTF
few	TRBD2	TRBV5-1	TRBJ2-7	TGCGCCAGCAGCTTGAGGAGCGGGGGCTCCTACGAGCAGTACTTC	CASSLRSGGSYEQYF
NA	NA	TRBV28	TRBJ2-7	TGTGCCAGCAGTTTGCTTACAGGGAGCAGCGAGCAGTACTTC	CASSLLTGSSEQYF
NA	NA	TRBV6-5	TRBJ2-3	TGTGCCAGCGCTCCCCTTCGCGGCGATACGCAGTATTTT	CASAPLRGDTQYF
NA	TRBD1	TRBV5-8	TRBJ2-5	TGTGCCAGCAGCCACACAGGGGGATCAGAGACCCAGTACTTC	CASSHTGGSETQYF